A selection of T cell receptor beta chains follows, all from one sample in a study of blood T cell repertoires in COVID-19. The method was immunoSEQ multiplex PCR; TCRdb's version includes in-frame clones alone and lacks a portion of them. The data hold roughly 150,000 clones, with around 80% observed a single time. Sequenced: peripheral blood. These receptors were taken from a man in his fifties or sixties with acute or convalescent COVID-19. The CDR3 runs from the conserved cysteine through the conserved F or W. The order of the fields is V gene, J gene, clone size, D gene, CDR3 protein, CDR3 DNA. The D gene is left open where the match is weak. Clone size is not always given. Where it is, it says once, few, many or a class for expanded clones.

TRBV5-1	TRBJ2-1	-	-	CASSLGVGVLSEQFF	TGCGCCAGCAGCTTGGGGGTGGGAGTGTTAAGTGAGCAGTTCTTC
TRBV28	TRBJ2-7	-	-	CASSFAGRNYEQYF	TGTGCCAGCAGTTTCGCAGGCAGAAACTACGAGCAGTACTTC
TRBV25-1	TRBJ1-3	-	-	CASSEGTGPGNTIYF	TGTGCCAGCAGTGAAGGAACAGGTCCAGGAAACACCATATATTTT
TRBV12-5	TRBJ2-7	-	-	CASGLVLLWQGGFEQYF	TGTGCTAGTGGTTTGGTACTGCTGTGGCAGGGAGGCTTCGAGCAGTACTTC
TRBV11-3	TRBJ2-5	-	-	CASSLGQQETQYF	TGTGCCAGCAGCTTAGGGCAGCAAGAGACCCAGTACTTC
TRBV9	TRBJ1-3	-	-	CASSVAGRGSGNTIYF	TGTGCCAGCAGCGTAGCAGGCAGGGGATCGGGAAACACCATATATTTT
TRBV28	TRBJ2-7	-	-	CATRDLRGYEQYF	TGTGCCACCAGAGACCTTCGCGGGTACGAGCAGTACTTC
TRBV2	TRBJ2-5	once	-	CASSERDYGETQYF	TGTGCCAGCAGTGAAAGAGACTATGGGGAGACCCAGTACTTC
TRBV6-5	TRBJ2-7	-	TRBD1	CASKGQGLYEQYF	TGTGCCAGCAAAGGACAGGGTCTTTACGAGCAGTACTTC
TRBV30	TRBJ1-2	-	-	CAWTSGGAANYGYTF	TGTGCCTGGACTTCCGGAGGGGCCGCCAACTATGGCTACACCTTC
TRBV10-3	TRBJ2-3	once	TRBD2	CAMGLAGTLGPTDTQYF	TGTGCCATGGGACTAGCGGGGACCCTCGGACCCACAGATACGCAGTATTTT
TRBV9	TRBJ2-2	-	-	CASSVGQGTGELFF	TGTGCCAGCAGCGTGGGGCAGGGTACCGGGGAGCTGTTTTTT
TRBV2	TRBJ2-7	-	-	CASSLRAGGFTYEQYF	TGTGCCAGCAGCCTCCGGGCAGGGGGGTTTACGTACGAGCAGTACTTC
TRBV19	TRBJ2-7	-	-	CASRPQGLGGEQYF	TGTGCCAGTAGACCCCAGGGCCTAGGGGGCGAGCAGTACTTC
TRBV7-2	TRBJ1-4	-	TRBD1	CASSSYRGVNEKLFF	TGTGCCAGCAGCTCTTACAGGGGGGTTAATGAAAAACTGTTTTTT
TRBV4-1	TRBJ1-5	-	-	CASSQESGVVNQPQHF	TGCGCCAGCAGCCAAGAATCGGGGGTAGTTAATCAGCCCCAGCATTTT
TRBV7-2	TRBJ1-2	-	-	CASSFISSGGYTF	TGTGCCAGCAGCTTTATCAGTTCGGGGGGCTACACCTTC
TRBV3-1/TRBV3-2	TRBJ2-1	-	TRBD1	CASSQEGQGANEQFF	TGTGCCAGCAGCCAAGAGGGACAGGGGGCAAATGAGCAGTTCTTC
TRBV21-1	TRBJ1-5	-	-	CATNGTGKRQPQHF	TGTGCCACCAATGGGACAGGGAAAAGACAGCCCCAGCATTTT
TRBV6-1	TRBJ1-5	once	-	CASSETGGTGNYQPQHF	TGTGCCAGCAGTGAAACCGGAGGGACGGGGAATTACCAGCCCCAGCATTTT
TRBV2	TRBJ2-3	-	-	CASSAVDTQYF	TGTGCCAGCAGTGCCGTAGATACGCAGTATTTT
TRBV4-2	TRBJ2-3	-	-	CASSQAQQGTQYF	TGTGCCAGCAGCCAAGCGCAGCAGGGTACGCAGTATTTT
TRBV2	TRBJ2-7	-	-	CASSSGQIREQYF	TGTGCCAGCAGCTCCGGACAGATTCGCGAGCAGTACTTC
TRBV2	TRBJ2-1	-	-	CASSGGIGFLNEQFF	TGTGCCAGCAGTGGCGGTATTGGGTTCTTGAATGAGCAGTTCTTC
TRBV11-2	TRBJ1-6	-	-	CASSGQQNSPLHF	TGTGCCAGCAGCGGCCAACAGAATTCACCCCTCCACTTT
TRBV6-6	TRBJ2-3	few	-	CASSPRLGAASTDTQYF	TGTGCCAGCAGTCCCAGATTAGGTGCAGCGAGCACAGATACGCAGTATTTT
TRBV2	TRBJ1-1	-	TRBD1	CASSDRGRAFF	TGTGCCAGCAGTGACAGGGGGCGAGCTTTCTTT
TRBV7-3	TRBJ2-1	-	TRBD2	CASSHFPGTRGYNEQFF	TGTGCCAGCAGCCACTTTCCCGGGACTAGGGGGTACAATGAGCAGTTCTTC
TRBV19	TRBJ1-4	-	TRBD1	CASTWRGREKLFF	TGTGCCAGTACGTGGAGGGGGCGTGAAAAACTGTTTTTT
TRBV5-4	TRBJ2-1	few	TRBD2	CASSLPSGTSGRNEQFF	TGTGCCAGCAGCTTGCCTTCCGGGACTAGCGGGAGGAATGAGCAGTTCTTC
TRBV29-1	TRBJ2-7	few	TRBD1	CSVELRDRGYEQYF	TGCAGCGTTGAATTGAGGGACAGAGGATACGAGCAGTACTTC
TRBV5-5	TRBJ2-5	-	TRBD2	CASSLWSERETGETQYF	TGTGCCAGCAGCTTGTGGAGCGAGCGGGAGACCGGGGAGACCCAGTACTTC
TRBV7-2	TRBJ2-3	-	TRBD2	CASRIAGTSTDTQYF	TGTGCCAGCAGGATAGCGGGGACAAGCACAGATACGCAGTATTTT
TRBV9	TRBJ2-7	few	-	CASSEGQQGPYEQYF	TGTGCCAGCAGCGAAGGACAGCAAGGGCCCTACGAGCAGTACTTC
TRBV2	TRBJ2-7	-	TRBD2	CASNSGRGAYEQYF	TGTGCCAGCAACAGCGGGAGGGGGGCCTACGAGCAGTACTTC